The T cell receptor (beta chain) described here comes from a study of neurological immune-mediated disorders. TCRdb re-derived calls from the 5' RACE reads in MiXCR, one entry per CDR3 protein. This repertoire shows about 74,000 distinct CDR3 sequences, 4% to 6% found once; its top ten account for about 7.4%. Whole-study results and caveats: CDR3 amino acid sequences found in expanded clones were never shared across subjects, suggesting private repertoires in all groups. Association with the multiple sclerosis repertoire cluster was not found for any clinical or MRI feature. Among 34 multiple sclerosis patients, phylogenetic grouping put the repertoires of 18 into a single related-CDR3 cluster, a possible signature.

V dropped 4 bases and J dropped 6 bases, with 10 bases sitting between them. There are 13 residues in the CDR3. Germline V gives CDR1 SGHKS, CDR2 YYEKEE (reference sequence). At least ten counts were recorded for this clonotype. Antigen: not known. This clonotype was sampled from a man aged 18 to 29 with multiple sclerosis. The material sequenced was PBMCs. The genes are TRBV5-5 and TRBJ1-4; D remains unclear. CDR3 nucleotide sequence: TGTGCCAGCAGCATGGGGAACTATGAAAAACTGTTTTTT. This translates into CASSMGNYEKLFF.